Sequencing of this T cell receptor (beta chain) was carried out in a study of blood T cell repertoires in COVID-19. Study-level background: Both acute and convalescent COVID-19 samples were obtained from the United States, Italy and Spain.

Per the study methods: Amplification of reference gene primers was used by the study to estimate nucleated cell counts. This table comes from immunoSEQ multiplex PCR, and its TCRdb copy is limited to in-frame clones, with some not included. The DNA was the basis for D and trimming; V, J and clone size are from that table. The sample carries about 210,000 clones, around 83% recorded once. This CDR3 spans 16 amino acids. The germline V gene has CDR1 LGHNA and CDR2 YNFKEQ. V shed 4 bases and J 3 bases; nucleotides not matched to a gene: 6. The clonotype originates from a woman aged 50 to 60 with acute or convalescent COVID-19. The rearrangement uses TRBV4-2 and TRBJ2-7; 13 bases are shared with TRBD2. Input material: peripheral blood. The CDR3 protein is CASSRAGTSGNYEQYF. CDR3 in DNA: TGTGCCAGCAGCCGTGCCGGGACTAGCGGGAACTACGAGCAGTACTTC.